This entry describes one T cell receptor beta chain. Its specificity is unknown. This specimen comes from a study of cytomegalovirus exposure and HLA in healthy donors. Study conclusions and caveats: Most subjects' HLA-A and HLA-B alleles were reportedly predicted from TCR beta sequences. The listing of roughly 160 TCR beta chains classed them as cytomegalovirus-associated.

It was healthy bone marrow donors who served as donors. PCR was performed using 60 Vbeta and 13 Jbeta primers. Sequenced by immunoSEQ multiplex PCR; TCRdb stores in-frame clones only, minus some. The sample carries some 130,000 clones, around 77% recorded once. The sequence was collected from a woman aged 45-65 years in good health and CMV-seronegative. The sequencing sample was made of PBMCs.

Here the CDR3 reads CASSLQGAAKNIQYF. CDR3 DNA: TGTGCCAGCAGTTTACAGGGGGCGGCCAAAAACATTCAGTACTTC. The chain carries TRBV27 and TRBJ2-4; 8 nucleotides agree with TRBD1. Germline loops: CDR1 MNHEY, CDR2 SMNVEV (reference sequence). Germline trimming cut 2 bases from V and 1 base from J; bases unmatched to any gene: 1. The CDR3 covers 15 residues.